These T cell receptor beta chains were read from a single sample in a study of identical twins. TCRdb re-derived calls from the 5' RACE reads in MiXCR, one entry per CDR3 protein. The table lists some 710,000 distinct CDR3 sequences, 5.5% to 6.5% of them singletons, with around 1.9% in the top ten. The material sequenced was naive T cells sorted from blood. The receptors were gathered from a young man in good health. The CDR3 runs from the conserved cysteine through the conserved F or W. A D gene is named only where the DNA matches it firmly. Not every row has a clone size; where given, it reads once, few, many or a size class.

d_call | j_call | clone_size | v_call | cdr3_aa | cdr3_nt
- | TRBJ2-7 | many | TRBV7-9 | CASSNSDLYEQYF | TGTGCCAGCAGCAATTCTGACCTCTACGAGCAGTACTTC
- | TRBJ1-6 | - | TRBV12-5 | CASGLSSSGSPLHF | TGTGCTAGTGGTTTGTCTTCGTCCGGTTCACCCCTCCACTTT
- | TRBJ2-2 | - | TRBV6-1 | CASSGREPGLLNTGELFF | TGTGCCAGCAGTGGAAGAGAACCGGGACTTCTCAACACCGGGGAGCTGTTTTTT
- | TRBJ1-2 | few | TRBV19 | CGLRDTYGYTF | TGTGGCCTTCGGGACACCTATGGCTACACCTTC
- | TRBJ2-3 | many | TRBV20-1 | CSASPSPGIFASTDTQYF | TGCAGTGCTTCACCTAGCCCGGGCATCTTCGCTAGCACAGATACGCAGTATTTT
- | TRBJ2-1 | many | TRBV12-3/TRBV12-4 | CASSLGLGEQFF | TGTGCCAGCAGTTTAGGGCTGGGTGAGCAGTTCTTC
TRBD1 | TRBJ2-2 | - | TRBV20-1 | CSSSTGATGELFF | TGCAGTTCGTCCACAGGGGCCACCGGGGAGCTGTTTTTT
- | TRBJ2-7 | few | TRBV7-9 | CASSATVLWDEQYF | TGTGCCAGCAGCGCGACAGTCCTTTGGGACGAGCAGTACTTC
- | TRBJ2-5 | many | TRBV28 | CASSFTQPGIKETQYF | TGTGCCAGCAGTTTTACACAGCCGGGGATTAAAGAGACCCAGTACTTC
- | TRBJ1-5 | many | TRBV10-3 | CAISGGPGGNQPQHF | TGTGCCATCAGTGGGGGGCCGGGCGGCAATCAGCCCCAGCATTTT
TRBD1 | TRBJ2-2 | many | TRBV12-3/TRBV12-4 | CASTQGTGRSGELFF | TGTGCCAGCACCCAAGGGACAGGCCGATCCGGGGAGCTGTTTTTT
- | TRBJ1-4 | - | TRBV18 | CASSPVNSGKEEKLFF | TGTGCCAGCTCACCAGTAAACAGTGGAAAGGAAGAAAAACTGTTTTTT
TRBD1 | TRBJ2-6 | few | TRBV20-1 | CSAVDRGSGANVLTF | TGCAGTGCTGTGGACAGGGGTTCTGGGGCCAACGTCCTGACTTTC
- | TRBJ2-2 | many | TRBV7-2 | CASSLGRREKLFF | TGTGCCAGCAGCTTAGGCAGGCGAGAGAAGCTGTTTTTT
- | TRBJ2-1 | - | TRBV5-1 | CASSLGGKPSYNEQFF | TGCGCCAGCAGCTTGGGGGGGAAGCCTTCCTACAATGAGCAGTTCTTC
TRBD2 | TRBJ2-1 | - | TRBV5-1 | CASSQRERGINEQFF | TGCGCCAGCAGCCAGCGGGAGCGGGGAATCAATGAGCAGTTCTTC
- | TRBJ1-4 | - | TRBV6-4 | CASSDSGRADEKLFF | TGTGCCAGCAGTGACTCAGGGCGGGCGGATGAAAAACTGTTTTTT
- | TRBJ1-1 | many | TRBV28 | CASSQGRGTEAFF | TGTGCCAGCAGTCAAGGTAGGGGGACTGAAGCTTTCTTT
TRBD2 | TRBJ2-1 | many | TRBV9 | CASSKSAGGGNEQFF | TGTGCCAGCAGTAAGTCAGCGGGAGGGGGCAATGAGCAGTTCTTC
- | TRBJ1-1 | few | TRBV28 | CASSPDRGINTEAFF | TGTGCCAGCAGCCCAGACAGAGGGATAAACACTGAAGCTTTCTTT
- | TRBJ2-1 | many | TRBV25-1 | CASASAGVQFF | TGTGCCAGCGCCTCGGCGGGCGTGCAGTTCTTC
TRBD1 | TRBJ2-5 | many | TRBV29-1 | CSVGTGPYQETQYF | TGCAGCGTGGGGACAGGGCCGTACCAAGAGACCCAGTACTTC
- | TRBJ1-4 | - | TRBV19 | CASSIVSKIEKLFF | TGTGCCAGTAGTATAGTTTCCAAGATTGAAAAACTGTTTTTT
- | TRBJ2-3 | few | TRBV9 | CASSADAGPTRGTQYF | TGTGCCAGCAGCGCAGACGCAGGCCCCACCCGGGGTACGCAGTATTTT
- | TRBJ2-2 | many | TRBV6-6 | CASISSQELFF | TGTGCCAGCATTTCGAGCCAGGAGCTGTTTTTT
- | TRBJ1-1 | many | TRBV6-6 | CASNRGGGTEAFF | TGTGCCAGCAATAGGGGTGGAGGCACTGAAGCTTTCTTT
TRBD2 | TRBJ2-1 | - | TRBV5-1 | CASSLRFAGGAYNEQFF | TGCGCCAGCAGCTTGAGGTTTGCGGGAGGGGCCTACAATGAGCAGTTCTTC
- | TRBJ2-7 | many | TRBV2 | CASSERGSSYEQYF | TGTGCCAGCAGTGAGAGGGGCAGCTCCTACGAGCAGTACTTC
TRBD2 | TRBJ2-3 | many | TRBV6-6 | CASSLTSADTQYF | TGTGCCAGCAGTTTAACTAGCGCAGATACGCAGTATTTT
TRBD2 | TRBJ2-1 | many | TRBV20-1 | CSGLLAGLGNEQFF | TGCAGTGGCCTACTAGCGGGCCTTGGCAATGAGCAGTTCTTC
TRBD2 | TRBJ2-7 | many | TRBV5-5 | CASRRQAGSYEQYF | TGTGCCAGCAGACGCCAAGCGGGGTCCTACGAGCAGTACTTC